Described below is a single T cell receptor (beta chain) sequence and its context. As handled by the study authors: Nucleated cell number was recorded as an estimate derived from reference gene primer amplification. The assay was immunoSEQ multiplex PCR, and TCRdb's table has in-frame clones only and misses some. From that table come the V and J calls and clone size; the DNA was used to work out D and trimming. The table lists about 69,000 clones, approximately 75% of them singletons, with around 47% in the top ten. This entry belongs to a study of blood T cell repertoires in COVID-19. About the research overall: COVID-19 samples, acute and convalescent, were from the United States, Italy and Spain. Sample material is recorded as cDNA or gDNA derived from T cells, B-cell-depleted T cells, or PBMCs.

The receptor comes from a human donor in a cohort sampled during active COVID-19. Sequenced input: peripheral blood.

In nucleotides, the CDR3 is TGTGCCAGCAGCTCGACAGGGTGGGAAGCGACCCAGTACTTC. It codes for CASSSTGWEATQYF. The gene calls are TRBV7-2 and TRBJ2-5; 7 bases are a match to TRBD1. Germline V lookup: CDR1 SGHTA, CDR2 FQGNSA. The CDR3 has 14 residues. V shed 4 bases and J 7 bases; nucleotides not matched to a gene: 9.